This entry lists 28 T cell receptor beta chains sequenced from one sample in a study of shared clonotypes between healthy human individuals. Libraries were prepared by immunoSEQ multiplex PCR; TCRdb keeps only in-frame clonotypes and omits some of them. This table holds roughly 850,000 clones, approximately 96% found once. Only CD45RO-negative cells positively selected for CCR7 counted as naive CD8 cells, so terminally differentiated effector memory CD45RA+ cells were excluded. Sequencing input: naive CD8+ T cells sorted from blood. The receptors shown here come from a man in his thirties or forties in good health.

This clone has a single count. The rearrangement joins TRBV9 to TRBJ2-1; 10 bases are a match to TRBD1. V shed 4 bases and J 5 bases; nucleotides not matched to a gene: 12. Looked up from germline, CDR1 is SGDLS and CDR2 is YYNGEE. CDR3 length: 17 amino acids. CDR3 residues: CASSQDIGTGVHNEQFF. The DNA for the CDR3 is TGTGCCAGCAGCCAGGATATCGGGACAGGGGTCCACAATGAGCAGTTCTTC. The full variable domain, in which reference TRBV9 and TRBJ2-1 provide the parts outside the CDR3, is DSGVTQTPKHLITATGQRVTLRCSPRSGDLSVYWYQQSLDQGLQFLIQYYNGEERAKGNILERFSAQQFPDLHSELNLSSLELGDSALYFCASSQDIGTGVHNEQFFGPGTRLTVL.

The chain combines TRBV7-9 with TRBJ2-7; TRBD2 aligns across 10 bases. The CDR3 has 14 amino acids. The V gene end was trimmed by 6 bases and the J gene end by 3 bases; junction bases not matched to a gene: 5. In germline, CDR1 is SEHNR, CDR2 FQNEAQ (reference sequence). The chain's CDR3 is CASSPASGSYEQYF. The DNA of the CDR3 is TGTGCCAGCAGTCCAGCTAGCGGGAGCTACGAGCAGTACTTC.

The gene calls are TRBV5-1 and TRBJ2-3, with TRBD2 matching 7 bases. CDR3 length equals 16 residues. Germline V gene lookup returns CDR1 SGHRS and CDR2 YFSETQ. Trimming took 4 bases from V and 2 from J; bases not matched to a gene: 10. CDR3 DNA: TGCGCCAGCAGCCCATCCCTAGCGGAACCCACAGATACGCAGTATTTT. This codes for CASSPSLAEPTDTQYF.

V gene TRBV7-7 combines with J gene TRBJ2-1, with D unresolved. This CDR3 spans 17 amino acids. V lost 2 bases, J lost 8 bases, and 22 bases lay in between. Per germline, CDR1 SSHAT and CDR2 FNYEAQ (reference sequence). The CDR3, as DNA: TGTGCCAGCAGCTTATACGCCCCCCGGGCAGAGATTGATGAGCAGTTCTTC. It specifies CASSLYAPRAEIDEQFF.

The chain has TRBV7-9 and TRBJ1-2; D may be TRBD1 (5 bases). The CDR3 covers 16 residues. The V end lost 2 bases, the J end lost 8 bases, and 21 bases lay between the germline ends. Looked up from germline, CDR1 is SEHNR and CDR2 is FQNEAQ (reference sequence). The CDR3 reads CASSLSTTGDFEGYTF. As DNA, the CDR3 is TGTGCCAGCAGCTTATCGACAACTGGGGACTTCGAGGGCTACACCTTC.

V gene TRBV7-8 combines with J gene TRBJ2-1; 7 positions match TRBD2. Germline V gives CDR1 SGHVS, CDR2 FQNEAQ. V shed 8 bases and J 0 bases; nucleotides not matched to a gene: 7. The CDR3 is made up of 15 amino acids. The CDR3 protein is CASAGRGSSYNEQFF. In nucleotides, the CDR3 is TGTGCCAGCGCGGGGCGCGGGAGCTCCTACAATGAGCAGTTCTTC.

The chain recombines TRBV27 with TRBJ2-7; 8 positions agree with TRBD2. The ends lost 4 bases at V and 7 bases at J; junction bases unmatched: 3. CDR1 and CDR2 from the germline V gene are MNHEY and SMNVEV (reference sequence). This CDR3 region has 12 residues. CDR3 in amino acids: CASSSTSEEQYF. In nucleotides, the CDR3 is TGTGCCAGCAGTTCGACTAGCGAAGAGCAGTACTTC.

This clone was observed a single time. The gene calls are TRBV6-1 and TRBJ2-7; D may be TRBD1 or TRBD2 (5 bases each). The V end lost 11 bases, the J end lost 0 bases, and 14 bases lay between the germline ends. CDR3 length equals 13 residues. Germline V gene data show CDR1 as MNHNS and CDR2 as SASEGT. For the CDR3, the DNA is TGTGCCGGCCGGGACCAAAACTCCTACGAGCAGTACTTC. Translation: CAGRDQNSYEQYF.

Note on this clone: This sample also contains other DNA sequences that code for the same CDR3. This chain uses TRBV5-6 with TRBJ2-2; 9 bases line up with TRBD1. There are 15 residues in the CDR3. V gave up 4 bases and J gave up 2 bases; unmatched junction bases: 3. The germline V gene has CDR1 SGHDT and CDR2 YYEEEE. CDR3 sequence reads: CASSPGQGNTGELFF. The CDR3 DNA sequence: TGTGCCAGCAGCCCGGGACAGGGCAACACCGGGGAGCTGTTTTTT.

The chain employs TRBV14 and TRBJ2-1, with 12 bases fitting TRBD2. Losses at the gene ends were 7 bases for V and 7 bases for J; bases not matched to a gene: 2. CDR1 and CDR2 (germline): SGHDN, FVKESK. CDR3 length equals 13 residues. The CDR3 DNA follows: TGTGCCAGCACCGGACTAGCGGGAAATGAGCAGTTCTTC. Protein sequence: CASTGLAGNEQFF.

V is TRBV6-1 and J is TRBJ2-1, with D unclear. V dropped 3 bases and J dropped 0 bases, with 15 bases sitting between them. The CDR3 covers 17 residues. Germline CDR1 MNHNS, CDR2 SASEGT. The CDR3 DNA follows: TGTGCCAGCAGTGAGGTGTGGATGGGCAGCTCCTACAATGAGCAGTTCTTC. Translating it yields CASSEVWMGSSYNEQFF.

The chain combines TRBV6-5 with TRBJ2-5; TRBD2 matches 7 bases. This CDR3 has 13 amino acids. J lost 5 bases, V lost 2 bases, and 2 bases had no gene match. The V gene's germline CDR1 is MNHEY and CDR2 SVGAGI. The CDR3 loop reads CASSYISGETQYF. The CDR3 nucleotides read TGTGCCAGCAGTTACATTAGCGGGGAGACCCAGTACTTC.

The rearrangement links TRBV7-9 to TRBJ2-7; D is unresolved. Germline CDR1 reads SEHNR; CDR2 reads FQNEAQ (reference sequence). The V gene lost 7 bases and the J gene lost 4 bases, with 17 bases spanning the gap. The CDR3 covers 14 residues. The DNA for the CDR3 is TGTGCCAGCACCTCACCCAGTGATATGTACGAGCAGTACTTC. Translating it yields CASTSPSDMYEQYF.

The chain is built from TRBV2 and TRBJ2-7; the D gene could be TRBD1 or TRBD2 (5 bases each). Germline V gene data show CDR1 as SNHLY and CDR2 as FYNNEI. This CDR3 region has 11 residues. V lost 3 bases, J lost 9 bases, and 9 bases lay in between. CDR3 coding DNA: TGTGCCAGCAGTGACGGGACCCCGCAGTACTTC. Its protein is CASSDGTPQYF.

This sequence joins TRBV4-1 and TRBJ2-7; a possible D gene is TRBD2 (6 bases). The CDR3 has 18 residues. Per germline, CDR1 MGHRA and CDR2 YSYEKL. V was trimmed by 1 base and J by 1 base, leaving 20 bases between them. Written as DNA, the CDR3 is TGCGCCAGCAGCCAAGTTTCGGGGTGGGACTTGGGATCCTACGAGCAGTACTTC. Protein product: CASSQVSGWDLGSYEQYF.

CDR3 amino acids: CASIPYSGTRYGYTF. The CDR3 DNA reads TGTGCCAGCATCCCCTATTCCGGGACCCGCTATGGCTACACCTTC. This chain links TRBV6-6 with TRBJ1-2; maybe TRBD1 (5 bases). V gave up 7 bases and J gave up 4 bases, with 19 bases separating them. Germline V lookup: CDR1 MNHNY, CDR2 SVGAGI (reference sequence). This CDR3 has 15 amino acids.

The chain's CDR3 is CAWITGTGGEQYF. The CDR3 nucleotides read TGTGCCTGGATCACCGGGACAGGGGGTGAGCAGTACTTC. The chain has TRBV30 and TRBJ2-7; TRBD1 matches 11 bases. The CDR3 consists of 13 residues. CDR1 and CDR2 (germline): GTSNPN, SVGIG (reference sequence). V lost 4 bases, J lost 7 bases, and 6 bases stayed unmatched.

The rearrangement uses TRBV10-3 and TRBJ2-1; D may correspond to TRBD1 or TRBD2 (7 bases each). The V gene lost 6 bases and the J gene lost 12 bases, with 18 bases spanning the gap. Germline V gene data show CDR1 as ENHRY and CDR2 as SYGVKD. The CDR3 length is 13 residues. The CDR3 loop is CAISREQGEGQFF. The CDR3 DNA follows: TGTGCCATCAGCCGGGAGCAGGGGGAGGGGCAGTTCTTC.

The V gene is TRBV29-1, the J gene TRBJ2-7; TRBD2 might be the D (6 bases). This CDR3 is built from 14 residues. Germline CDR1 reads SQVTM; CDR2 reads ANQGSEA. Trimming took off 6 bases at V and 3 bases at J, with 18 bases between the two ends. In nucleotides, the CDR3 is TGCAGCGTCGCTACCTGGGACTCCAACTACGAGCAGTACTTC. Protein product: CSVATWDSNYEQYF.

The chain uses TRBV9 and TRBJ2-3, with TRBD2 matching 10 bases. CDR3 length: 15 residues. Germline-derived CDR1 and CDR2 are SGDLS and YYNGEE. Germline trimming cut 3 bases from V and 3 bases from J; bases unmatched to any gene: 4. Written as DNA, the CDR3 is TGTGCCAGCAGCGCAAGCGGGAGGGAAACAGATACGCAGTATTTT. It encodes CASSASGRETDTQYF.

The DNA of the CDR3 is TGTGCCAGCAGCCCGGAAGACAGTAGCCCCGAGGGAGATACGCAGTATTTT. This codes for CASSPEDSSPEGDTQYF. The chain couples TRBV7-8 to TRBJ2-3, with D tentatively TRBD1 or TRBD2 (5 bases each). Germline V gene lookup returns CDR1 SGHVS and CDR2 FQNEAQ. V gave up 5 bases and J gave up 5 bases, with 23 bases separating them. CDR3 size: 17 residues.

This chain links TRBV7-9 with TRBJ2-5; weak D call: TRBD2 (6 bases). CDR3 size: 17 residues. CDR1 is SEHNR and CDR2 is FQNEAQ in the germline V gene (reference sequence). The V and J ends lost 4 bases and 1 base respectively, with 19 bases between them. The chain's CDR3 is CASSSYAVGGAQETQYF. The DNA for the CDR3 is TGTGCCAGCAGCTCGTACGCTGTGGGCGGGGCCCAAGAGACCCAGTACTTC.

The chain couples TRBV27 to TRBJ2-1; D not resolved. Germline values: CDR1 MNHEY, CDR2 SMNVEV (reference sequence). The CDR3 has 14 residues. V lost 5 bases, J lost 6 bases, and 14 bases lay in between. CDR3 amino acids: CASSPGVRANEQFF. In DNA, the CDR3 is TGTGCCAGCAGTCCCGGTGTAAGGGCCAATGAGCAGTTCTTC.

This clone was recorded once. The chain is built from TRBV15 and TRBJ1-2; D not resolved. Trimming cost V 0 bases and J 4 bases, with 12 bases left between them. The CDR3 covers 15 residues. In germline, CDR1 is LNHNV, CDR2 YYDKDF (reference sequence). The CDR3 loop reads CATSRDLGTSYGYTF. The CDR3 DNA sequence: TGTGCCACCAGCAGAGATCTCGGCACTAGCTATGGCTACACCTTC.

CDR3 in amino acids: CASSTPGRSAEQYF. CDR3 in DNA: TGTGCCAGCAGTACCCCGGGGCGCTCCGCCGAGCAGTACTTC. The V gene is TRBV27, the J gene TRBJ2-7; D could derive from TRBD1 or TRBD2 (5 bases each). V gave up 5 bases and J gave up 6 bases, with 17 bases separating them. CDR3 length: 14 residues. Germline V gene lookup returns CDR1 MNHEY and CDR2 SMNVEV (reference sequence).

The rearrangement uses TRBV16 and TRBJ1-1; a weak D match, TRBD1 (5 bases). The CDR3 is 12 amino acids. Germline V lookup: CDR1 KGHSY, CDR2 FQNENV. Trimming took off 5 bases at V and 8 bases at J, with 12 bases between the two ends. DNA for the CDR3: TGTGCCAGCAGCGCTCAGGGATCGGAAGCTTTCTTT. Translating gives CASSAQGSEAFF.

This chain joins TRBV10-3 and TRBJ2-7; 9 bases align to TRBD2. J lost 2 bases, V lost 3 bases, and 8 bases had no gene match. Per the germline V gene, CDR1 is ENHRY and CDR2 is SYGVKD. This CDR3 region has 16 residues. The CDR3, as DNA: TGTGCCATCAGTGATGTTTTGACTAGCGGAGCCTACGAGCAGTACTTC. It codes for CAISDVLTSGAYEQYF.

The rearrangement links TRBV21-1 to TRBJ2-4; the table's D call, TRBD2, has no DNA check behind it. TRBV21-1 is a known pseudogene. The length of the CDR3 is 18 residues. The CDR3 is CASSKEVGLAGGRNIQYF. CDR3 DNA: TGTGCCAGCAGCAAAGAGGTAGGACTAGCGGGAGGTCGAAACATTCAGTACTTC.